The source of this T cell receptor (beta chain) is a study of shared clonotypes between healthy human individuals. The overall study: Used for every donor were three CD4 naive, three CD4 memory, two CD8 naive and one CD8 memory plate.

Study-wide findings and caveats: Unshared clonotypes carried lower generation probabilities than those common to all four donors.

Data came from immunoSEQ multiplex PCR; TCRdb stores just in-frame clones and leaves some out. The repertoire includes around 2.1 million clones, 85% to 95% of them detected once, and 1.7% sits in the top ten. Of note for this clone: Its cognate antigen is unknown.

CD45RO-negative, CCR7-selected cells formed the naive CD8 fraction, which excluded terminally differentiated effector memory CD45RA+ cells. CDR1 is MGHDK, CDR2 SYGVNS, per germline. This CDR3 spans 15 amino acids. Trimming removed 5 bases from V and 4 bases from J, with 17 bases in between. Sample: naive CD8+ T cells from PBMCs. V is TRBV25-1 and J is TRBJ1-1; D is ambiguous. The sequence was collected from a man younger than 30 in good health. Some clones in this sample may be carry-over from other donors' samples. The CDR3 region has the DNA TGTGCCAGCAGTACCCCCCTCCCGCATGGCACTGAAGCTTTCTTT. Protein sequence: CASSTPLPHGTEAFF.